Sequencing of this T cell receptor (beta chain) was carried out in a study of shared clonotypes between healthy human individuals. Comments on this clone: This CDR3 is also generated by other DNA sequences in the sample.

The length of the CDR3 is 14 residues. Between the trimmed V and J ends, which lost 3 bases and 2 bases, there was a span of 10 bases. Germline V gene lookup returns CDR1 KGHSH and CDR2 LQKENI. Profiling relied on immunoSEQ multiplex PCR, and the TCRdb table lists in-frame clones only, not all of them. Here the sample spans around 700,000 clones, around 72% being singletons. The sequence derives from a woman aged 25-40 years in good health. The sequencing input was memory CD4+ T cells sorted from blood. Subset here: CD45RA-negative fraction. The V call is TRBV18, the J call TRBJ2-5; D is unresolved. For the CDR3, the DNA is TGTGCCAGCTCACCGTCTGGGTTGCAAGAGACCCAGTACTTC. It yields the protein CASSPSGLQETQYF.